This T cell receptor (beta chain) is from a study of OX40 agonist ivuxolimab in advanced cancers. Germline V lookup: CDR1 MDHEN, CDR2 SYDVKM. With V trimmed by 5 bases and J by 6 bases, 9 bases remained unmatched. This CDR3 is 16 amino acids long. Measured with immunoSEQ multiplex PCR; TCRdb has only the in-frame clones, and not every one. The sample consists of 80,000 or so clones, roughly 84% of them appearing once. The source is an adult with an advanced solid tumor such as melanoma, head and neck, liver or kidney cancer. The material was CD4+ or CD8+ T cells sorted from blood, obtained in a trial of the OX40 agonist ivuxolimab. The chain recombines TRBV28 with TRBJ2-3; TRBD1 matches at 12 bases. CDR3 sequence: CASSAPGTGGLDTQYF. CDR3 sequence (DNA): TGTGCCAGCAGTGCGCCCGGGACAGGGGGCCTGGATACGCAGTATTTT.